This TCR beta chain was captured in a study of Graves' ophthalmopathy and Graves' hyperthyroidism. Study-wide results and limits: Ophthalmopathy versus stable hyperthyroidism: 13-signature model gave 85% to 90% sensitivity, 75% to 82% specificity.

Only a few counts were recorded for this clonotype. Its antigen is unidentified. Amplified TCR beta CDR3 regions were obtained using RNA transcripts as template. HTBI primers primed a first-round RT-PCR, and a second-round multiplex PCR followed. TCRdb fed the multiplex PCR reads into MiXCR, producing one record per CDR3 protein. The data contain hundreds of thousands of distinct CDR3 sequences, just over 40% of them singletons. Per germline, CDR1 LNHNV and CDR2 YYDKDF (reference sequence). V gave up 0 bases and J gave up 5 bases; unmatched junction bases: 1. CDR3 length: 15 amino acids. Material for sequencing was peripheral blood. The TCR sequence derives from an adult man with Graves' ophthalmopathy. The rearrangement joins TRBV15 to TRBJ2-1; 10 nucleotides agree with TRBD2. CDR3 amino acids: CATSRELAGNNEQFF. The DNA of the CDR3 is TGTGCCACCAGCAGAGAACTAGCGGGAAACAATGAGCAGTTCTTC.